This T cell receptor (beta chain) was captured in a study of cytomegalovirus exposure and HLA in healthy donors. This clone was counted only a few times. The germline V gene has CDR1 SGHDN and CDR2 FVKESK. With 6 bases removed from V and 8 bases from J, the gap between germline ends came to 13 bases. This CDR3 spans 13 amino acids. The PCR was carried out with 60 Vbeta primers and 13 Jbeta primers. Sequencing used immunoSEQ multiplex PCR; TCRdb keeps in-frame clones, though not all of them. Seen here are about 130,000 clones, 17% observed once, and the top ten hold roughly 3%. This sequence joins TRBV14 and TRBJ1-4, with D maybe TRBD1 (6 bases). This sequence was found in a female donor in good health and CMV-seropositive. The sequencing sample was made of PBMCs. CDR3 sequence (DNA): TGTGCCAGCAGTATCAGGGGCGAAGAAAAACTGTTTTTT. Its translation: CASSIRGEEKLFF.